One sample yielded the 13 T cell receptor beta chains listed below, sequenced in a study of T cell repertoires in cytomegalovirus infection. One entry per CDR3 protein results from TCRdb running MiXCR on the reads. The data contain 110,000 to 150,000 distinct CDR3 sequences, more than 30% of them singletons. No antigens are known for them. This material consisted of CD8+ T cells from cultured PBMCs, taken from culture after CMV antigen stimulation. These receptor sequences come from a human donor in good health (CMV status not recorded). Some clones in this sample may be carry-over from other donors' samples.

This clonotype showed up just once. The chain links TRBV6-2 or TRBV6-3 to TRBJ2-1; 8 bases match TRBD1. The CDR3 is 18 amino acids. Trimming took 2 bases from V and 0 from J; bases not matched to a gene: 9. Germline V gene data show CDR1 as MNHEY and CDR2 as SVGEGT. The CDR3 DNA reads as TGTGCCAGCAGTTACAAGCAGGGGGCGGACCCCTCCTACAATGAGCAGTTCTTC. It translates to CASSYKQGADPSYNEQFF.

This clonotype was seen a few times. J is TRBJ1-1 and V is TRBV18; TRBD1 matches 7 bases. Germline V gives CDR1 KGHSH, CDR2 LQKENI. The CDR3 contains 13 residues. The trim removed 3 bases at V and 3 bases at J, leaving 1 base unmatched. The CDR3 region is CASSPGQYTEAFF. DNA of the CDR3: TGTGCCAGCTCACCGGGACAGTACACTGAAGCTTTCTTT.

This clonotype was found a few times. The rearrangement uses TRBV15 and TRBJ2-7; perhaps TRBD2 as D (5 bases). The germline V gene has CDR1 LNHNV and CDR2 YYDKDF (reference sequence). The V end was cut by 0 bases, the J end by 5 bases, with 14 bases between. This CDR3 has 15 amino acids. The CDR3 nucleotides read TGTGCCACCAGCAGAGACAGCGGATCGGTACACGAGCAGTACTTC. Translating gives CATSRDSGSVHEQYF. Together with reference TRBV15 and TRBJ2-7, the CDR3 gives the full variable domain: DAMVIQNPRYQVTQFGKPVTLSCSQTLNHNVMYWYQQKSSQAPKLLFHYYDKDFNNEADTPDNFQSRRPNTSFCFLDIRSPGLGDTAMYLCATSRDSGSVHEQYFGPGTRLTVT.

The rearrangement links TRBV7-2 to TRBJ1-5; D is unresolved. Germline V gives CDR1 SGHTA, CDR2 FQGNSA. With 5 bases removed from V and 9 bases from J, the gap between germline ends came to 14 bases. CDR3 length: 13 residues. The CDR3 coding sequence is TGTGCCAGCAGCCCCCTGTCGGGTACGCCCCAGCATTTT. Translated: CASSPLSGTPQHF.

This clonotype was seen repeatedly, ten times or more. The rearrangement uses TRBV11-1 and TRBJ2-7; 10 bases match TRBD1. Germline V CDR1 and CDR2: SGHAT, FQDESV (reference sequence). There are 17 residues in the CDR3. After removal of 4 bases from V and 8 bases from J, the junction contained 17 bases not matched to a gene. CDR3 sequence (DNA): TGTGCCAGCAGCTCGCCGGGACAGGGGCCCACCTACGCCCAGCAGTACTTC. Translation gives CASSSPGQGPTYAQQYF.

The chain joins TRBV7-9 to TRBJ2-3; 7 bases match TRBD2. This CDR3 spans 14 amino acids. The V and J ends lost 11 bases and 0 bases, in that order; junction bases with no gene match: 8. Germline lookup yields CDR1 SEHNR and CDR2 FQNEAQ (reference sequence). CDR3 sequence (DNA): TGTGCCGCCAGCGGGACCACTAGCACAGATACGCAGTATTTT. Translated, it gives CAASGTTSTDTQYF.

This clonotype was seen a few times. The rearrangement joins TRBV27 to TRBJ1-2; TRBD1 might be the D (6 bases). There are 15 residues in the CDR3. V gave up 5 bases and J gave up 4 bases, with 17 bases separating them. CDR1 and CDR2 from the germline V gene are MNHEY and SMNVEV (reference sequence). CDR3: CASSPGVDYAYGYTF. The CDR3 region has the DNA TGTGCCAGCAGTCCAGGGGTGGACTACGCCTATGGCTACACCTTC.

The rearrangement uses TRBV7-2 and TRBJ2-5; D is perhaps TRBD2 (6 bases). This CDR3 contains 16 residues. V lost 1 base and J 2 bases, leaving 14 bases between the germline ends. Looked up from germline, CDR1 is SGHTA and CDR2 is FQGNSA. The CDR3 nucleotides are TGTGCCAGCAGCTTAGACGTGGGGGGATGGCAAGAGACCCAGTACTTC. Protein product: CASSLDVGGWQETQYF.

V gene TRBV2 combines with J gene TRBJ2-7, with 7 positions matching TRBD1. The CDR3 consists of 14 residues. Losses at the gene ends were 6 bases for V and 6 bases for J; bases not matched to a gene: 11. Germline V gene data show CDR1 as SNHLY and CDR2 as FYNNEI. CDR3 DNA: TGTGCCAGCAGGAACAGGGGTGGGGAAACCGAGCAGTACTTC. Translated: CASRNRGGETEQYF.

The CDR3 is CASSGVEQYF. The CDR3 bases are TGTGCCAGCTCAGGGGTCGAGCAGTACTTC. The chain is built from TRBV18 and TRBJ2-7, with D unresolved. CDR3 length equals 10 residues. Trimming shortened V by 5 bases and J by 6 bases, and 5 bases separated the two germline ends. Germline lookup yields CDR1 KGHSH and CDR2 LQKENI.

The chain carries TRBV2 and TRBJ2-7; 12 bases are a match to TRBD2. V was pared by 6 bases and J by 5 bases, with 11 bases of the junction left unmatched. The CDR3 totals 16 residues. Germline lookup yields CDR1 SNHLY and CDR2 FYNNEI. CDR3 bases: TGTGCCAGCAGCGACGGGAGGACTAGCGGGATTAACGAGCAGTACTTC. Its translation: CASSDGRTSGINEQYF.

This clonotype was observed at least ten times. The chain is built from TRBV10-3 and TRBJ1-2, with D unresolved. Germline CDR1 reads ENHRY; CDR2 reads SYGVKD. The CDR3 has 14 amino acids. Trimming shortened V by 0 bases and J by 2 bases, and 7 bases separated the two germline ends. Here the CDR3 reads CAISESGTNYGYTF. The CDR3, as DNA: TGTGCCATCAGTGAGTCTGGTACAAACTATGGCTACACCTTC.

The V call is TRBV28, the J call TRBJ1-6, with 9 bases that match TRBD1. V lost 7 bases, J lost 8 bases, and 9 bases stayed unmatched. The CDR3 extends over 15 amino acids. Germline V gene data show CDR1 as MDHEN and CDR2 as SYDVKM. CDR3 in DNA: TGTGCCAGCACGAATACAGGGGGCGCCGATTCACCCCTCCACTTT. Protein sequence: CASTNTGGADSPLHF. Combining the CDR3 with reference TRBV28 and TRBJ1-6 gives the whole variable domain DVKVTQSSRYLVKRTGEKVFLECVQDMDHENMFWYRQDPGLGLRLIYFSYDVKMKEKGDIPEGYSVSREKKERFSLILESASTNQTSMYLCASTNTGGADSPLHFGNGTRLTVT.